This TCR beta chain derives from a study of blood T cells in healthy people across ages (dated by TCRdb to the mid-2010s). Regarding the research as a whole: In model experiments, template switching captured roughly one uniquely barcoded TCR beta cDNA molecule for every two T cells. To track age-related changes in TCR beta repertoire diversity, the study relied on deep sequencing normalized with unique cDNA molecular identifiers. The donors were divided into four age groups: young (average around 16 years), middle-aged (approximately 41), aged (approximately 62) and long-lived (82). The study analyzed two additional independent replicas of 1 million unique cDNA reads from the same blood draw for two donors, one aged 18 to 30 and one aged 80 or older. The paper as a whole reports these results and caveats: Compared with the aged group, the long-lived group had more naive CD4+ T cells, fewer expanded clones and increased TCR diversity, a pattern suggesting age selection. Observed TCR beta diversity per million T cells fell roughly linearly with age, and a significant reduction was already apparent by age roughly 40. Since profiling was done on bulk unsorted PBMCs, naive and antigen-experienced compartments could not be conclusively compared. Because the CMV infection status of the donors was unknown, age-related changes in expanded clonotypes may potentially have been confounded. The percentage of naive T cells measured by flow cytometry correlated strongly with observed TCR beta diversity. Estimates of total diversity from one million sequenced T cells were regarded as lower bounds and underestimates.

Library preparation was by 5' RACE. Instrument on record: Illumina HiSeq 2500. A second PCR of about 6 to 12 cycles was performed with a sample-barcoded 5' primer and a J-beta primer mix. A unique molecular identifier was introduced onto each TCR beta cDNA molecule by a template-switch 5' adaptor carrying 12 random nucleotides. At least 2.5 million CDR3-containing paired-end reads were obtained from each sample. All of the RNA was converted into first-strand cDNA using the Mint cDNA synthesis kit, with a TRBC-specific oligonucleotide serving as the primer. Following uracil-DNA glycosylase treatment, all cDNA underwent a first 18-cycle PCR with the universal primers M1SS and BC2_uni_R. Turning to the authors' computational methods: For normalization, 1 million high-quality reads were randomly selected from each sample, with every read carrying a distinct molecular identifier. Reads sharing molecular identifiers were discarded rather than binned into consensus sequences. MiTCR, set to a Q25 quality threshold and the strictest error-elimination algorithm, was used for CDR3 identification, clonotype clustering and error correction. Lower-bound total TCR beta diversity was estimated with a nonparametric unseen species model using Euler transformation. The public reads were run again by TCRdb, first through fastp at Q25 and then through MiXCR, and only productive beta chains were kept. Each CDR3 protein gets just one entry, which takes the most common genes and DNA from the rows behind it. Here the V and J calls rest on TCRdb's processing, not on the authors' analysis. The table for this sample lists some 850,000 distinct CDR3 sequences; roughly 24% of them were counted only once. The ten largest make up around 2.9% of the sample.

Donors were 39 systemically healthy Caucasian individuals from Russia aged roughly 6 to 90 years. Each donor gave about 9.7 milliliters of peripheral blood, drawn into EDTA-treated Vacutainer tubes. Ficoll-Paque density-gradient centrifugation was used to isolate PBMCs, with at least 6 million per sample. Total RNA was extracted from PBMCs with Trizol reagent, with at least 5 micrograms obtained per sample. For every donor, an aliquot of PBMCs went through flow cytometry to measure the percentages of naive CD45RAhigh/CD27high T cells. The table lists this clonotype with a few counts. The target of this receptor is not known. No base qualities exist here, and no much larger clone lies one base off it. There are 14 amino acids in the CDR3, from cysteine to phenylalanine inclusive. Only the CDR3 region is kept as DNA, spanning 42 bases read in frame from base 1. The V and J ends are trimmed by 1 base and 8 bases, leaving 12 bases between them. CDR1 and CDR2 (DFQATT, SNEGSKA) derive from the germline V gene (reference sequence).

The sample was also linked to a second study, of T cells of mothers and their children. As described in the second report: The donors were nine systemically healthy Caucasian individuals, made up of three mothers and their six children. cDNA synthesis used all of the extracted RNA, with approximately 1.6 ug of RNA in each 15 ul reaction. In the second PCR, sample barcodes and 2-4 random nucleotides were introduced via the M1S primer. More than 8 million TCR beta CDR3 reads were obtained from each mother, and several million reads were obtained from each child. Thymic selection similarly shapes TCR recombination output in related and unrelated pairs, with minor effect from inherited differences. Normalized repertoire overlap was always slightly but never significantly higher in related than unrelated mother-child pairs. No persistent microchimeric T cell clones were detected, at a sensitivity of around 97 clones per million clonotypes. To look for features that set related mother-child pairs apart from unrelated individuals, the researchers ran deep NGS to compare the TCR beta repertoires of mothers and children. Mothers averaged about 40 +/- 4 years of age and children averaged roughly 10 +/- 4 years. Libraries were sequenced on Illumina HiSeq 2000 with 100+100 nt paired-end reads after adapter ligation with NEBNext reagents. Mother and child libraries were prepared a month apart and sequenced in separate runs to prevent cross-contamination. Between roughly 500,000 and 2,300,000 distinct TCR beta clonotypes were identified per donor. Naive TCR beta clonotypes were estimated from low-frequency clonotypes matched to each donor's FACS-determined naive share, without sorting.

Recombination joined TRBV20-1 with TRBJ1-6; the D gene assignment is ambiguous. The sequence came from a boy younger than 18 in good health. The specimen was blood. The CDR3 in this case is CSARATFVDSPLHF. Read as DNA, the sequence is TGCAGTGCTAGAGCGACCTTCGTCGATTCACCCCTCCACTTT.